The 6 T cell receptor beta chains presented below share a single source sample, sequenced in a study of breast tumors, draining lymph nodes, adjacent tissues. Axillary draining lymph nodes of breast cancer patients supplied the node samples. TCRdb analysed the multiplex PCR reads with MiXCR anew, one entry per CDR3 protein. The table lists 150,000 to 250,000 distinct CDR3 sequences, approximately 31% of them singletons, with roughly 4% in the top ten. Sequencing input: axillary lymph node tissue. The receptors derive from a female donor with breast cancer. Some clones in this sample may be carry-over from other donors' samples.

This clonotype was picked up many times. The genes are TRBV12-5 and TRBJ2-1, with unresolved D. In germline, CDR1 is LGHNT, CDR2 FRNRAP. There are 15 residues in the CDR3. V gave up 1 base and J gave up 1 base, with 8 bases separating them. The CDR3 loop reads CASGLGGISYNEQFF. As DNA, the CDR3 is TGTGCTAGTGGTTTGGGAGGAATTTCCTACAATGAGCAGTTCTTC.

The sample holds a few counts of this clonotype. Given a much more abundant clone one base away, this may be a read error. J is TRBJ2-7 and V is TRBV20-1, with 13 nucleotides matching TRBD2. Germline CDR1 DFQATT, CDR2 SNEGSKA (reference sequence). The CDR3 loop spans 13 amino acids. The CDR3 is CSAGTSGTYAQYF. The CDR3 bases are TGCAGTGCCGGGACTAGCGGGACCTACGCGCAGTACTTC.

In its sample, this clonotype was seen many times. The chain joins TRBV28 to TRBJ1-4; D might be TRBD1 (5 bases). Germline-derived CDR1 and CDR2 are MDHEN and SYDVKM. Trimming removed 8 bases from V and 7 bases from J, with 17 bases in between. This CDR3 contains 14 residues. The DNA of the CDR3 is TGTGCCAGCTCCTCCGGGGGGTCAAGTGAAAAACTGTTTTTT. Protein sequence: CASSSGGSSEKLFF.

The chain couples TRBV5-1 to TRBJ2-1, with D maybe TRBD2 (6 bases). CDR1 is SGHRS, CDR2 YFSETQ, per germline. V was pared by 7 bases and J by 6 bases, with 14 bases between. The length of the CDR3 is 13 residues. The CDR3 nucleotides read TGCGCCAGCGGGGAGGCGGGGACCAATGAGCAGTTCTTC. It translates to CASGEAGTNEQFF. The full variable domain, rest sourced from reference TRBV5-1 and TRBJ2-1, is KAGVTQTPRYLIKTRGQQVTLSCSPISGHRSVSWYQQTPGQGLQFLFEYFSETQRNKGNFPGRFSGRQFSNSRSEMNVSTLELGDSALYLCASGEAGTNEQFFGPGTRLTVL.

This chain links TRBV5-4 with TRBJ2-7; 7 bases line up with TRBD1. Germline values: CDR1 SGHNT, CDR2 YYREEE (reference sequence). J was trimmed by 8 bases and V by 4 bases; bases with no gene match: 12. This CDR3 has 14 residues. CDR3 in amino acids: CASSPGQTAPQQYF. As DNA, the CDR3 is TGTGCCAGCAGCCCGGGACAGACGGCCCCCCAGCAGTACTTC.

The chain employs TRBV24-1 and TRBJ2-5, with TRBD2 identical over 9 bases. Germline loops: CDR1 KGHDR, CDR2 SFDVKD. CDR3 length: 16 amino acids. The V segment lost 5 bases and the J segment 2 bases; nucleotides outside the gene matches: 8. CDR3 residues: CATSAVSSGVQETQYF. The CDR3 region has the DNA TGTGCCACCAGTGCGGTGTCTAGCGGGGTACAAGAGACCCAGTACTTC.